The 26 T cell receptor beta chains reported below all come from one sample, sequenced in a study of early T cells in non-severe SARS-CoV-2 infection. TCRdb ran MiXCR on the 5' RACE reads and lists one entry per CDR3 protein. The sample carries tens of thousands of distinct CDR3 sequences, 5% recorded once. Sequenced material: whole blood, taken at baseline. These receptors came from an adult who was a healthcare worker with PCR-confirmed SARS-CoV-2 infection or an uninfected control (not recorded which).

This clonotype appeared a few times. The chain couples TRBV6-2 or TRBV6-3 to TRBJ1-2, with unresolved D. V lost 7 bases and J 2 bases, leaving 8 bases between the germline ends. The CDR3 runs 12 residues. In germline, CDR1 is MNHEY, CDR2 SVGEGT. CDR3 DNA sequence: TGTGCCAGCACCCGGGAGAACTATGGCTACACCTTC. Its translation: CASTRENYGYTF.

This clonotype was seen ten or more times. V gene TRBV4-1 combines with J gene TRBJ2-1; 9 bases line up with TRBD2. Germline V CDR1 and CDR2: MGHRA, YSYEKL. The CDR3 runs to 13 residues. J was trimmed by 7 bases and V by 6 bases; bases with no gene match: 4. As DNA, the CDR3 is TGCGCCAGCAGATTTAGCGGGAGTAATGAGCAGTTCTTC. It codes for CASRFSGSNEQFF.

To note about this clonotype: A much larger clone is a single base away; this may be a read error. This chain joins TRBV28 and TRBJ1-6, with 9 bases aligning to TRBD1. Germline CDR1 is MDHEN and CDR2 is SYDVKM. The CDR3 runs 17 residues. This CDR3 reads CASSFLGTGRMNSSLHF. In DNA form, the CDR3 reads TGTGCCAGCAGTTTTCTTGGGACAGGGCGGATGAATTCATCCCTCCATTTT.

This clonotype occurred many times. V usage is TRBV20-1 and J usage is TRBJ2-5; D is ambiguous. From germline, CDR1 is DFQATT and CDR2 SNEGSKA (reference sequence). V lost 6 bases, J lost 5 bases, and 13 bases lay in between. The CDR3 runs 12 residues. The CDR3 DNA reads as TGCAGTGCGGGGATCGTTAGGGAGACCCAGTACTTC. Encoded protein: CSAGIVRETQYF.

Many counts were recorded for this clonotype. The chain uses TRBV6-6 and TRBJ1-2; 10 bases match TRBD1. The germline V gene encodes CDR1 MNHNY and CDR2 SVGAGI (reference sequence). The ends lost 8 bases at V and 4 bases at J; junction bases unmatched: 10. This CDR3 is built from 15 residues. In DNA, the CDR3 is TGTGCCAGCCTCAGCCGAGACAGGGGGCCCTATGGCTACACCTTC. It codes for CASLSRDRGPYGYTF.

This clonotype was detected only a few times. The chain employs TRBV6-5 and TRBJ1-1; 7 nucleotides align to TRBD1. This CDR3 region has 14 residues. V lost 5 bases and J lost 4; bases outside the gene matches: 7. Germline loops: CDR1 MNHEY, CDR2 SVGAGI. Written as DNA, the CDR3 is TGTGCCAGCAGTGCGGACAGGAGGATCACTGAAGCTTTCTTT. Translating it yields CASSADRRITEAFF.

This clonotype was seen a few times. The gene calls are TRBV6-5 and TRBJ2-7; no definite D call. Germline V gene sequence: CDR1 MNHEY, CDR2 SVGAGI. The ends were cut back, 2 bases at V and 2 bases at J, with 10 bases in the middle. The CDR3 loop spans 14 amino acids. CDR3 sequence (DNA): TGTGCCAGCAGTTACCCAGGCTATCCCTACGAGCAGTACTTC. Amino acid sequence: CASSYPGYPYEQYF.

This clonotype was counted only a few times. The rearrangement links TRBV7-9 to TRBJ2-2; D gene unclear. The CDR3 sequence is 14 residues long. Deletions cut 1 base from V and 4 bases from J, with 7 bases between. CDR1 is SEHNR and CDR2 is FQNEAQ in the germline V gene (reference sequence). The CDR3 loop reads CASSLDPGTGELFF. The CDR3 region has the DNA TGTGCCAGCAGCTTAGATCCGGGCACCGGGGAGCTGTTTTTT. Full variable domain (rest looked up from reference TRBV7-9 and TRBJ2-2): DTGVSQNPRHKITKRGQNVTFRCDPISEHNRLYWYRQTLGQGPEFLTYFQNEAQLEKSRLLSDRFSAERPKGSFSTLEIQRTEQGDSAMYLCASSLDPGTGELFFGEGSRLTVL.

This clonotype turned up a few times. The genes are TRBV20-1 and TRBJ1-2; D is ambiguous. V dropped 3 bases and J dropped 1 base, with 9 bases sitting between them. The CDR3 sequence is 13 residues long. CDR1 DFQATT and CDR2 SNEGSKA come from the germline V gene (reference sequence). The CDR3 reads CSARVDYNYGYTF. The DNA for the CDR3 is TGCAGTGCTAGGGTGGACTATAACTATGGCTACACCTTC.

In this sample, this clonotype turned up many times. The J gene is TRBJ2-2, the V gene TRBV9; 7 bases fit TRBD2. Germline V gives CDR1 SGDLS, CDR2 YYNGEE. The J segment lost 10 bases and the V segment lost 0 bases, leaving 15 bases of the junction unmatched. The CDR3 consists of 17 residues. CDR3 protein: CASSVGFPGGGTTELFF. CDR3 coding DNA: TGTGCCAGCAGCGTAGGTTTCCCGGGGGGAGGCACCACGGAGCTGTTTTTT.

This clonotype has more than one count but fewer than ten. The chain combines TRBV2 with TRBJ1-2; D may be TRBD1 (6 bases). Trimming shortened V by 11 bases and J by 6 bases, and 19 bases separated the two germline ends. There are 13 residues in the CDR3. Germline CDR1 SNHLY, CDR2 FYNNEI. In DNA, the CDR3 is TGTGCCGCAGCCCTGGACAGAGGGAATGGCTACACCTTC. Its protein product is CAAALDRGNGYTF.

There are a few counts of this clonotype. The rearrangement uses TRBV7-9 and TRBJ2-2, with D uncertain. CDR1 is SEHNR and CDR2 is FQNEAQ in the germline V gene (reference sequence). The V and J ends lost 5 bases and 1 base respectively, with 11 bases between them. The CDR3 spans 15 residues. CDR3 nucleotides: TGTGCCAGCAGCCCGCGACGGCTGAACACCGGGGAGCTGTTTTTT. This gives the protein CASSPRRLNTGELFF.

This clonotype was recorded at least ten times. The chain carries TRBV15 and TRBJ2-7; D gene unclear. Deletions cut 0 bases from V and 6 bases from J, with 15 bases between. CDR1 is LNHNV, CDR2 YYDKDF, per germline (reference sequence). This CDR3 region has 15 residues. The CDR3 protein is CATSRERTVVTEQYF. In DNA, the CDR3 is TGTGCCACCAGCAGAGAAAGGACGGTGGTCACCGAGCAGTACTTC. The full variable domain, completed using reference TRBV15 and TRBJ2-7, is DAMVIQNPRYQVTQFGKPVTLSCSQTLNHNVMYWYQQKSSQAPKLLFHYYDKDFNNEADTPDNFQSRRPNTSFCFLDIRSPGLGDTAMYLCATSRERTVVTEQYFGPGTRLTVT.

This clonotype was seen a few times. The rearrangement joins TRBV28 to TRBJ1-2; 9 nucleotides align to TRBD1. Germline values: CDR1 MDHEN, CDR2 SYDVKM. This CDR3 contains 16 residues. With 3 bases clipped from V and 3 bases from J, the junction kept 8 bases outside the gene matches. The CDR3 coding sequence is TGTGCCAGCAGTTTGGTAACAGGGGGCGCGCACTATGGCTACACCTTC. Translated, it gives CASSLVTGGAHYGYTF.

The chain links TRBV12-3 or TRBV12-4 to TRBJ2-1; D possibly corresponds to TRBD1 (5 bases). V lost 1 base and J lost 5, with 9 bases in between. The CDR3 has 14 residues. In DNA, the CDR3 is TGTGCCAGCAGTTTAGGACAGAAAGACAATGAGCAGTTCTTC. This gives the protein CASSLGQKDNEQFF.

A few counts support this clonotype. The V gene is TRBV29-1, the J gene TRBJ2-1, with D unclear. Trimming pared 3 bases from V and 5 bases from J, leaving 14 bases between. The CDR3 covers 14 residues. Germline V gives CDR1 SQVTM, CDR2 ANQGSEA. The CDR3 protein is CSVDGWGTHNEQFF. The CDR3, as DNA: TGCAGCGTTGATGGGTGGGGAACTCACAATGAGCAGTTCTTC.

The chain links TRBV20-1 to TRBJ2-7, with 8 bases identical to TRBD2. CDR1 is DFQATT and CDR2 is SNEGSKA in the germline V gene (reference sequence). The CDR3 spans 14 residues. V lost 6 bases, J lost 3 bases, and 10 bases stayed unmatched. The CDR3 DNA sequence: TGCAGTGCCACGGAGGGCGGGAGGAACTACGAGCAGTACTTC. It encodes CSATEGGRNYEQYF.

This clonotype was picked up many times. The gene calls are TRBV20-1 and TRBJ1-3; D possibly corresponds to TRBD1 (5 bases). CDR1 and CDR2 from the germline V gene are DFQATT and SNEGSKA (reference sequence). The CDR3 has 15 amino acids. V was trimmed by 5 bases and J by 2 bases, leaving 16 bases between them. CDR3 protein: CSARRGEGAGNTIYF. CDR3 in DNA: TGCAGTGCTCGTCGGGGCGAGGGCGCTGGAAACACCATATATTTT.

This clonotype has ten or more counts. The chain joins TRBV20-1 to TRBJ1-3; TRBD1 matches at 7 bases. J gave up 7 bases and V 3 bases, and 9 bases lay outside the gene matches. The CDR3 covers 14 residues. Germline V CDR1 and CDR2: DFQATT, SNEGSKA (reference sequence). CDR3 in amino acids: CSARGGTVPNTIYF. As DNA, the CDR3 is TGCAGTGCTAGGGGAGGGACAGTACCCAACACCATATATTTT.

The chain joins TRBV28 to TRBJ1-2; possible D gene TRBD1, 6 bases. CDR1 and CDR2 from the germline V gene are MDHEN and SYDVKM. CDR3 length equals 14 residues. V lost 6 bases to trimming and J lost 7 bases, with 18 bases between them. For the CDR3, the DNA is TGTGCCAGCAGAACAACGTTAACAGGGACTGGCTACACCTTC. It yields the protein CASRTTLTGTGYTF.

This clonotype was seen repeatedly, ten times or more. The V gene is TRBV30, the J gene TRBJ1-5; D remains ambiguous. Germline values: CDR1 GTSNPN, CDR2 SVGIG (reference sequence). V was clipped by 3 bases and J by 4 bases, with 10 bases between them. This CDR3 is built from 13 residues. The DNA for the CDR3 is TGTGCCTGGAGCGTAGGAGGGAATCAGCCCCAGCATTTT. Its translation: CAWSVGGNQPQHF.

The rearrangement joins TRBV7-9 to TRBJ2-7, with D possibly being TRBD1 or TRBD2 (5 bases each). CDR3 length: 16 residues. V lost 11 bases, J lost 3 bases, and 26 bases lay in between. Looked up from germline, CDR1 is SEHNR and CDR2 is FQNEAQ (reference sequence). Written as DNA, the CDR3 is TGTGCCCCCCCAAATCCGGGGCACCATAGCCTCTACGAGCAGTACTTC. It encodes CAPPNPGHHSLYEQYF.

The J gene is TRBJ1-5, the V gene TRBV19; D might be TRBD1 (5 bases). The CDR3 spans 15 residues. Germline V lookup: CDR1 LNHDA, CDR2 SQIVND (reference sequence). V lost 8 bases, J lost 4 bases, and 18 bases lay in between. The CDR3 nucleotides read TGTGCCAGTGACACCGTGGGGCGAACGAATCAGCCCCAGCATTTT. This gives the protein CASDTVGRTNQPQHF.

The chain couples TRBV10-2 to TRBJ2-7; TRBD2 might be the D (5 bases). This CDR3 region has 14 residues. Trimming took off 4 bases at V and 1 base at J, with 11 bases between the two ends. Germline V CDR1 and CDR2: WSHSY, SAAADI. CDR3 sequence: CASSAETTSYEQYF. The DNA of the CDR3 is TGCGCCAGCAGTGCTGAGACTACTTCCTACGAGCAGTACTTC.

This clonotype was counted at least ten times. The V gene is TRBV7-2, the J gene TRBJ1-3, with no clear D. The CDR3 consists of 16 residues. Germline-derived CDR1 and CDR2 are SGHTA and FQGNSA. V dropped 1 base and J dropped 0 bases, with 10 bases sitting between them. The CDR3: CASSLVGGTSGNTIYF. As DNA, the CDR3 is TGTGCCAGCAGCTTAGTGGGCGGAACCTCTGGAAACACCATATATTTT.

This clonotype showed up many times. The chain joins TRBV20-1 to TRBJ2-1; TRBD2 agrees at 14 bases. With V trimmed by 0 bases and J by 5 bases, 18 bases remained unmatched. The germline gives CDR1 DFQATT, CDR2 SNEGSKA (reference sequence). There are 21 residues in the CDR3. The CDR3, as DNA: TGCAGTGCTAGAGATATACCCGGGACTAGCGGGAGTTCTCCCCTCAACAATGAGCAGTTCTTC. Translation: CSARDIPGTSGSSPLNNEQFF.